This entry lists 21 T cell receptor beta chains sequenced from one sample in a study of CD8 T cells in ankylosing spondylitis. From the 5' RACE reads, TCRdb called clonotypes with MiXCR, one entry per CDR3 protein. The repertoire holds 200,000 to 300,000 distinct CDR3 sequences, with 8% to 9.5% as singletons. Sequenced input: blood, either unsorted or a sorted T cell fraction (not recorded which). The source of these receptors is a male donor with ankylosing spondylitis or in good health (not recorded which).

This clonotype was seen repeatedly, ten times or more. CDR3 in DNA: TGTGCCAGCAGCTCCCTGGGGGGGTGGGGCAATGAGCAGTTCTTC. Its protein product is CASSSLGGWGNEQFF. This chain joins TRBV5-6 and TRBJ2-1; 7 nucleotides align to TRBD2. This CDR3 is built from 15 residues. The germline CDR1 and CDR2 sequences are SGHDT and YYEEEE. Losses at the gene ends were 3 bases for V and 6 bases for J; bases not matched to a gene: 9.

This clonotype was detected many times. The V gene is TRBV7-2, the J gene TRBJ1-2; D unresolved. The V end lost 5 bases, the J end lost 3 bases, and 16 bases lay between the germline ends. The CDR3 covers 15 residues. Per the germline V gene, CDR1 is SGHTA and CDR2 is FQGNSA. CDR3 protein: CASSPGASIDYGYTF. The CDR3 bases are TGTGCCAGCAGCCCTGGTGCGAGCATAGACTATGGCTACACCTTC.

At least ten counts were recorded for this clonotype. The chain uses TRBV10-2 and TRBJ2-2; 11 bases are a match to TRBD2. Germline V gives CDR1 WSHSY, CDR2 SAAADI. With 7 bases clipped from V and 6 bases from J, the junction kept 7 bases outside the gene matches. The CDR3 covers 15 residues. In nucleotides, the CDR3 is TGCGCCAGCAAGAGGGTGACTAGCGGGGCCGGGGAGCTGTTTTTT. This translates into CASKRVTSGAGELFF.

This clonotype was picked up many times. The chain uses TRBV12-3 or TRBV12-4 and TRBJ2-7, with D perhaps matching TRBD1 (6 bases). The CDR3 is 14 amino acids. V was cut by 4 bases and J by 0 bases, with 10 bases left in between. The CDR3 protein is CASSSGVSSYEQYF. Written as DNA, the CDR3 is TGTGCCAGCAGTTCAGGGGTTTCCTCCTACGAGCAGTACTTC.

This clonotype occurred many times. The chain is built from TRBV30 and TRBJ2-7; no firm D call. CDR1 and CDR2 (germline): GTSNPN, SVGIG (reference sequence). The ends were cut back, 8 bases at V and 2 bases at J, with 10 bases in the middle. The CDR3 consists of 11 residues. CDR3 sequence reads: CAIDQAYEQYF. DNA for the CDR3: TGTGCCATAGACCAGGCCTACGAGCAGTACTTC. The full variable domain, with the rest looked up from reference TRBV30 and TRBJ2-7, is SQTIHQWPATLVQPVGSPLSLECTVEGTSNPNLYWYRQAAGRGLQLLFYSVGIGQISSEVPQNLSASRPQDRQFILSSKKLLLSDSGFYLCAIDQAYEQYFGPGTRLTVT.

This clonotype occurred many times. The rearrangement joins TRBV18 to TRBJ1-5; D not resolved. Trimming took 4 bases from V and 4 from J, leaving 5 bases between them. This CDR3 has 12 residues. CDR1 is KGHSH, CDR2 LQKENI, per germline. The CDR3 DNA reads as TGTGCCAGCTCACGTGGTAATCAGCCCCAGCATTTT. Its protein product is CASSRGNQPQHF.

This clonotype was recorded at least ten times. The V gene is TRBV4-1, the J gene TRBJ1-6, with no clear D. The CDR3 spans 15 residues. Germline CDR1 and CDR2: MGHRA and YSYEKL. V was shortened by 0 bases and J by 8 bases, with 11 bases between the two germline ends. CDR3 residues: CASSQDESRHSPLHF. The CDR3 DNA is TGCGCCAGCAGCCAAGACGAATCCAGACATTCACCCCTCCACTTT.

This clonotype was seen just once. This chain joins TRBV18 and TRBJ2-1; 7 nucleotides align to TRBD1. Trimming at V came to 0 bases and at J to 9 bases, leaving 11 bases not matched to a gene. The CDR3 length is 16 residues. CDR1 is KGHSH and CDR2 is LQKENI in the germline V gene. CDR3 sequence reads: CASSPPVIQGWPEQFF. CDR3 coding DNA: TGTGCCAGCTCACCACCGGTGATACAGGGGTGGCCTGAGCAGTTCTTC. The complete variable domain, with remaining parts taken from reference TRBV18 and TRBJ2-1, reads NAGVMQNPRHLVRRRGQEARLRCSPMKGHSHVYWYRQLPEEGLKFMVYLQKENIIDESGMPKERFSAEFPKEGPSILRIQQVVRGDSAAYFCASSPPVIQGWPEQFFGPGTRLTVL.

This clonotype appeared many times. The chain is built from TRBV9 and TRBJ1-5; tentative D call: TRBD1 (5 bases). The length of the CDR3 is 14 residues. Germline-derived CDR1 and CDR2 are SGDLS and YYNGEE. Trimming shortened V by 3 bases and J by 7 bases, and 14 bases separated the two germline ends. CDR3 coding DNA: TGTGCCAGCAGCGGGACCCTCGGGGGGCAGCCCCAGCATTTT. Residues: CASSGTLGGQPQHF. The variable domain in full, completed from reference TRBV9 and TRBJ1-5, reads DSGVTQTPKHLITATGQRVTLRCSPRSGDLSVYWYQQSLDQGLQFLIQYYNGEERAKGNILERFSAQQFPDLHSELNLSSLELGDSALYFCASSGTLGGQPQHFGDGTRLSIL.

This clonotype was counted many times. V is TRBV12-3 or TRBV12-4 and J is TRBJ1-5, with D hard to call. V was pared by 3 bases and J by 0 bases, with 3 bases between. This CDR3 region has 13 residues. The CDR3: CASSFSSNQPQHF. The CDR3 region has the DNA TGTGCCAGCAGTTTCAGTAGCAATCAGCCCCAGCATTTT.

This clonotype was seen more than once but under ten times. The CDR3 DNA is TGTGCCAGCAGTTACTCGGGGGGGACAGGGGATGAGCAGTACTTC. The encoded protein is CASSYSGGTGDEQYF. This chain connects TRBV6-5 to TRBJ2-7, with 10 bases matching TRBD1. Germline V gene sequence: CDR1 MNHEY, CDR2 SVGAGI. With 0 bases clipped from V and 7 bases from J, the junction kept 6 bases outside the gene matches. This CDR3 contains 15 residues.

This clonotype has a count of ten or more. V usage is TRBV12-3 or TRBV12-4 and J usage is TRBJ1-4; D gene uncertain. Trimming cost V 2 bases and J 8 bases, with 12 bases left between them. CDR3 length: 14 amino acids. For the CDR3, the DNA is TGTGCCAGCAGTTTATTAGGGTTGGGCGAAAAACTGTTTTTT. Its protein is CASSLLGLGEKLFF.

This chain uses TRBV7-2 with TRBJ2-1; TRBD2 aligns across 14 bases. This CDR3 comprises 14 residues. The V gene's germline CDR1 is SGHTA and CDR2 FQGNSA. V lost 4 bases and J lost 12; bases outside the gene matches: 5. The DNA for the CDR3 is TGTGCCAGCAGCTCGGGACTAGCGGGAGTAGGGCAGTTCTTC. It specifies CASSSGLAGVGQFF.

This clonotype has at least ten counts. The chain has TRBV27 and TRBJ1-4; TRBD1 aligns across 7 bases. V was clipped by 4 bases and J by 10 bases; unmatched bases: 6. Germline V gene lookup returns CDR1 MNHEY and CDR2 SMNVEV (reference sequence). CDR3 length: 13 amino acids. DNA of the CDR3: TGTGCCAGCAGTTGGGACAGTCGAGGAAAACTGTTTTTT. It codes for CASSWDSRGKLFF.

This clonotype was seen ten or more times. The chain has TRBV5-6 and TRBJ2-7, with 8 positions matching TRBD2. J gave up 0 bases and V 3 bases, and 8 bases lay outside the gene matches. The CDR3 length is 16 residues. Germline V CDR1 and CDR2: SGHDT, YYEEEE. The CDR3 bases are TGTGCCAGCAGCTCCCGACTAGCGCCTAGCTCCTACGAGCAGTACTTC. As protein: CASSSRLAPSSYEQYF.

Ten or more counts support this clonotype. The chain joins TRBV19 to TRBJ2-7; TRBD1 or TRBD2 may be the D gene (5 bases each). Trimming shortened V by 2 bases and J by 4 bases, and 12 bases separated the two germline ends. Per germline, CDR1 LNHDA and CDR2 SQIVND (reference sequence). The CDR3 is made up of 14 amino acids. The CDR3 sequence: CASSILGTSYEQYF. The CDR3 coding sequence is TGTGCCAGTAGTATACTTGGGACCTCGTACGAGCAGTACTTC.

This clonotype was counted between two and nine times. The V and J genes are TRBV11-1 and TRBJ2-7, with D perhaps matching TRBD1 (6 bases). The germline V and J ends were trimmed by 6 bases and 4 bases, with 16 bases remaining between them. There are 14 residues in the CDR3. The germline V gene encodes CDR1 SGHAT and CDR2 FQDESV (reference sequence). CDR3 sequence (DNA): TGTGCCAGCAGTCCCCGGGACACCCCGTACGAGCAGTACTTC. Translated: CASSPRDTPYEQYF.

This clonotype was seen many times. J is TRBJ2-5 and V is TRBV11-3; D may match TRBD1 or TRBD2 (5 bases each). CDR3 length equals 14 residues. The germline V and J ends were trimmed by 3 bases and 2 bases, with 10 bases remaining between them. CDR1 SGHNT and CDR2 YENEEA come from the germline V gene. The CDR3 nucleotides read TGTGCCAGCAGCTTCCGGGGCCTACAAGAGACCCAGTACTTC. Protein: CASSFRGLQETQYF.

This clonotype was seen a handful of times. V usage is TRBV5-4 and J usage is TRBJ2-2; no clear D. Germline V CDR1 and CDR2: SGHNT, YYREEE (reference sequence). The CDR3 sequence is 15 residues long. V was cut by 3 bases and J by 5 bases, with 14 bases left in between. The CDR3 nucleotides read TGTGCCAGCAGCTCATACGGACGCAATACCGGGGAGCTGTTTTTT. The encoded protein is CASSSYGRNTGELFF. The whole variable domain, remainder taken from reference TRBV5-4 and TRBJ2-2, is ETGVTQSPTHLIKTRGQQVTLRCSSQSGHNTVSWYQQALGQGPQFIFQYYREEENGRGNFPPRFSGLQFPNYSSELNVNALELDDSALYLCASSSYGRNTGELFFGEGSRLTVL.

The table lists this clonotype with many counts. The chain employs TRBV7-2 and TRBJ1-4, with D tentatively TRBD1 (5 bases). Germline assignment: CDR1 SGHTA and CDR2 FQGNSA. The CDR3 length is 15 residues. The ends were cut back, 5 bases at V and 3 bases at J, with 13 bases in the middle. Here the CDR3 DNA reads TGTGCCAGCAGCCCCCAGGGTGGGCCTAATGAAAAACTGTTTTTT. As protein: CASSPQGGPNEKLFF. Full variable domain (rest looked up from reference TRBV7-2 and TRBJ1-4): GAGVSQSPSNKVTEKGKDVELRCDPISGHTALYWYRQSLGQGLEFLIYFQGNSAPDKSGLPSDRFSAERTGGSVSTLTIQRTQQEDSAVYLCASSPQGGPNEKLFFGSGTQLSVL.

This clonotype has at least ten counts. The chain uses TRBV10-3 and TRBJ1-2, with a weak D call TRBD1 (6 bases). V lost 3 bases and J lost 4, with 15 bases in between. CDR3 length equals 15 residues. Germline V gives CDR1 ENHRY, CDR2 SYGVKD. CDR3 protein: CAISDSRGGSYGYTF. The DNA for the CDR3 is TGTGCCATCAGTGATTCAAGGGGGGGCTCCTATGGCTACACCTTC.